One TCR beta chain is described in this entry. Its antigen is not known. Mismatch with germline at one junction end may stem from a read error. This specimen belongs to a study of T cells in Graves' hyperthyroidism and ophthalmopathy. Amplification of TCR beta CDR3 regions used RNA as the template. In the first-round RT-PCR of the TCR CDR3, the HTBI primer set was used. TCRdb re-derived calls from the multiplex PCR reads in MiXCR, one entry per CDR3 protein. Found here are 500,000 or so distinct CDR3 sequences, about a sixth of them singletons; the top ten hold under 20%. Germline V CDR1 and CDR2: DFQATT, SNEGSKA (reference sequence). The CDR3 loop spans 15 amino acids. Study findings and constraints: Ophthalmopathy and stable hyperthyroidism were separated by a 13 V-J model. Most thyroid clonotypes with frequency above 0.001 were detected in blood.

In the ophthalmopathy cohort, Clinical Activity Score was at least 3, NOSPECS grade at least 4, and duration under 3 months. The V gene is TRBV20-1, the J gene TRBJ2-2, with 10 nucleotides matching TRBD2. Material for sequencing was blood. This receptor was identified in a woman between 18 and 29 years old with Graves' ophthalmopathy. This CDR3 reads CSARAGGPSTGELFF. The CDR3, as DNA: TGCAGTGCCAGAGCGGGGGGGCCAAGCACCGGGGAGCTGTTTTTT.